These 21 T cell receptor beta chains were all obtained from the same sample, sequenced in a study of cytomegalovirus exposure and HLA in healthy donors. PCR was performed using 60 Vbeta and 13 Jbeta primers. Method: immunoSEQ multiplex PCR; TCRdb's copy keeps in-frame clones and lacks some. The table has about 150,000 clones, roughly 86% seen once; the top ten hold 0.5% to 0.65%. Sequencing used PBMCs. These receptors were taken from a woman in her 40s in good health and CMV-seronegative.

A few counts support this clone. The chain employs TRBV18 and TRBJ2-7, with a weak D call TRBD2 (6 bases). The CDR3 is made up of 15 amino acids. Per germline, CDR1 KGHSH and CDR2 LQKENI. Deletions cut 2 bases from V and 5 bases from J, with 16 bases between. Here the CDR3 reads CASSPSGQGSDEQYF. The CDR3 DNA sequence: TGTGCCAGCTCACCAAGCGGGCAGGGAAGCGACGAGCAGTACTTC.

This clone appeared a few times. The chain is built from TRBV7-9 and TRBJ1-2, with 9 positions matching TRBD1. In germline, CDR1 is SEHNR, CDR2 FQNEAQ (reference sequence). V lost 5 bases to trimming and J lost 5 bases; unmatched junction nucleotides: 9. This CDR3 has 15 amino acids. The CDR3 spells CASSPMDRGGYGYTF. CDR3 sequence (DNA): TGTGCCAGCAGCCCTATGGACAGGGGTGGGTATGGCTACACCTTC.

The V gene is TRBV27, the J gene TRBJ2-1, with 11 nucleotides matching TRBD2. The CDR3 consists of 13 residues. The junction had 8 bases not matched to a gene; V was cut back by 6 bases and J by 13 bases. CDR1 is MNHEY, CDR2 SMNVEV, per germline (reference sequence). The CDR3 here is CASSRSGLAEQFF. In DNA, the CDR3 is TGTGCCAGCAGCCGATCGGGACTAGCGGAACAGTTCTTC.

The V gene is TRBV7-2, the J gene TRBJ1-6; 9 bases line up with TRBD1. Germline V CDR1 and CDR2: SGHTA, FQGNSA. Trimming took 0 bases from V and 9 from J; bases not matched to a gene: 9. The length of the CDR3 is 17 residues. As DNA, the CDR3 is TGTGCCAGCAGCTTAGCGCTGGGCGGGACAGGGCCTTCACCCCTCCACTTT. Translated: CASSLALGGTGPSPLHF.

The chain recombines TRBV7-9 with TRBJ2-6; a weak D match, TRBD2 (6 bases). Between the trimmed V and J ends, which lost 0 bases and 0 bases, there was a span of 12 bases. Looked up from germline, CDR1 is SEHNR and CDR2 is FQNEAQ (reference sequence). The CDR3 sequence is 18 residues long. The CDR3 here is CASSLASSVYSGANVLTF. The CDR3 DNA follows: TGTGCCAGCAGCTTAGCGTCTAGCGTTTACTCTGGGGCCAACGTCCTGACTTTC. Based on the CDR3 plus reference TRBV7-9 and TRBJ2-6, the full variable domain is DTGVSQNPRHKITKRGQNVTFRCDPISEHNRLYWYRQTLGQGPEFLTYFQNEAQLEKSRLLSDRFSAERPKGSFSTLEIQRTEQGDSAMYLCASSLASSVYSGANVLTFGAGSRLTVL.

CDR3 sequence (DNA): TGTGCCAGCAGTTCGGGACTAGCGGGACTATTCTCCGGGGATACGCAGTATTTT. Its translation is CASSSGLAGLFSGDTQYF. The chain is built from TRBV28 and TRBJ2-3; 13 bases match TRBD2. There are 18 residues in the CDR3. Per the germline V gene, CDR1 is MDHEN and CDR2 is SYDVKM. Trimming took 4 bases from V and 6 from J; bases not matched to a gene: 13.

The rearrangement joins TRBV11-2 to TRBJ1-1; a weak D match, TRBD1 (6 bases). The CDR3 is 13 residues long. V was cut by 2 bases and J by 4 bases, with 8 bases left in between. Looked up from germline, CDR1 is SGHAT and CDR2 is FQNNGV. The CDR3 bases are TGTGCCAGCAGCTTAACAGGGCGCACTGAAGCTTTCTTT. Its protein is CASSLTGRTEAFF.

This clone was detected a few times. The chain has TRBV5-4 and TRBJ1-6; tentatively, D is TRBD1 (5 bases). V gave up 2 bases and J gave up 8 bases, with 11 bases separating them. CDR1 is SGHNT and CDR2 is YYREEE in the germline V gene (reference sequence). The CDR3 sequence is 14 residues long. CDR3 in amino acids: CASSFGTGDSPLHF. As DNA, the CDR3 is TGTGCCAGCAGCTTTGGGACGGGGGATTCACCCCTCCACTTT.

This sequence joins TRBV10-3 and TRBJ2-1; perhaps TRBD1 as D (6 bases). This CDR3 has 17 amino acids. Trimming left V 0 bases short and J 0 bases short, with 12 bases between. From germline, CDR1 is ENHRY and CDR2 SYGVKD. The CDR3, as DNA: TGTGCCATCAGTGAGTCTGTTGGGGGCAGCTCCTACAATGAGCAGTTCTTC. It codes for CAISESVGGSSYNEQFF.

The chain carries TRBV6-6 and TRBJ2-7, with a weak D call TRBD1 (6 bases). This CDR3 spans 14 amino acids. CDR1 is MNHNY, CDR2 SVGAGI, per germline (reference sequence). Trimming left V 5 bases short and J 2 bases short, with 13 bases between. The DNA of the CDR3 is TGTGCCAGCAGTCTCCTACAGGGCACCTACGAGCAGTACTTC. Its protein product is CASSLLQGTYEQYF.

Written as DNA, the CDR3 is TGCAGTGCTAGGAGGAACACTGAAGCTTTCTTT. As protein: CSARRNTEAFF. The genes are TRBV20-1 and TRBJ1-1; unclear D gene. Germline V gives CDR1 DFQATT, CDR2 SNEGSKA (reference sequence). Trimming left V 3 bases short and J 1 base short, with 3 bases between. CDR3 length: 11 residues.

The chain combines TRBV7-9 with TRBJ2-1; TRBD2 matches 8 bases. The germline CDR1 and CDR2 sequences are SEHNR and FQNEAQ (reference sequence). V trimming: 1 base; J trimming: 5 bases; junction bases outside the gene matches: 7. This CDR3 is built from 16 residues. CDR3: CASSLDGRALNNEQFF. The CDR3, as DNA: TGTGCCAGCAGCTTAGACGGGAGGGCCCTCAACAATGAGCAGTTCTTC. Full variable domain (remainder filled in from reference TRBV7-9 and TRBJ2-1): DTGVSQNPRHKITKRGQNVTFRCDPISEHNRLYWYRQTLGQGPEFLTYFQNEAQLEKSRLLSDRFSAERPKGSFSTLEIQRTEQGDSAMYLCASSLDGRALNNEQFFGPGTRLTVL.

The chain employs TRBV10-3 and TRBJ2-7, with 9 bases matching TRBD1. Trimming removed 2 bases from V and 2 bases from J; junction bases left unmatched: 1. This CDR3 is 14 amino acids long. Germline CDR1 and CDR2: ENHRY and SYGVKD. CDR3 DNA sequence: TGTGCCATCAGTGAGCGGGACAGGGCCTACGAGCAGTACTTC. Protein: CAISERDRAYEQYF.

V and J are TRBV5-4 and TRBJ2-7; D is perhaps TRBD2 (7 bases). The CDR3 is made up of 14 amino acids. The germline V and J ends were trimmed by 4 bases and 5 bases, with 16 bases remaining between them. Germline CDR1 is SGHNT and CDR2 is YYREEE (reference sequence). The CDR3 DNA sequence: TGTGCCAGCAGCCCCGGAGGGGGGGCCCACGAGCAGTACTTC. Its protein product is CASSPGGGAHEQYF.

This clone was detected once. J is TRBJ2-7 and V is TRBV11-3, with 7 bases fitting TRBD1. Per the germline V gene, CDR1 is SGHNT and CDR2 is YENEEA. V shed 3 bases, J shed 5 bases, and the junction held 10 bases outside the gene matches. The CDR3 extends over 15 amino acids. CDR3 coding DNA: TGTGCCAGCAGCTTCCGGCAGGGGGTCGTCGACGAGCAGTACTTC. Amino acids: CASSFRQGVVDEQYF.

The V and J genes are TRBV5-1 and TRBJ2-4; possible D gene TRBD1, 6 bases. With 0 bases removed from V and 3 bases from J, the gap between germline ends came to 13 bases. The germline V gene encodes CDR1 SGHRS and CDR2 YFSETQ. The CDR3 has 16 amino acids. In nucleotides, the CDR3 is TGCGCCAGCAGCTTGGAGGGGATAGGGGGCAAAAACATTCAGTACTTC. Its protein product is CASSLEGIGGKNIQYF. The whole variable domain, remainder taken from reference TRBV5-1 and TRBJ2-4, is KAGVTQTPRYLIKTRGQQVTLSCSPISGHRSVSWYQQTPGQGLQFLFEYFSETQRNKGNFPGRFSGRQFSNSRSEMNVSTLELGDSALYLCASSLEGIGGKNIQYFGAGTRLSVL.

CDR3 loop: CASSLGDRVHEQYF. CDR3 DNA: TGTGCCAGCAGCTTAGGGGACAGGGTTCACGAGCAGTACTTC. The chain links TRBV7-9 to TRBJ2-7; 9 bases match TRBD1. The CDR3 extends over 14 amino acids. CDR1 SEHNR and CDR2 FQNEAQ come from the germline V gene (reference sequence). The trim removed 1 base at V and 5 bases at J, leaving 3 bases unmatched.

The rearrangement links TRBV4-2 to TRBJ2-4, with a tentative D call TRBD1 (6 bases). Germline loops: CDR1 LGHNA, CDR2 YNFKEQ. With 1 base removed from V and 6 bases from J, the gap between germline ends came to 13 bases. The CDR3 length is 15 residues. CDR3 in amino acids: CASSQGQVMGNIQYF. CDR3 coding DNA: TGTGCCAGCAGCCAAGGACAGGTTATGGGAAACATTCAGTACTTC.

This clone was counted once. V usage is TRBV4-2 and J usage is TRBJ2-2; 7 nucleotides match TRBD2. The germline V gene encodes CDR1 LGHNA and CDR2 YNFKEQ. The CDR3 is 14 amino acids. The J segment lost 6 bases and the V segment lost 5 bases, leaving 6 bases of the junction unmatched. CDR3 residues: CASSTSERAGELFF. Here the CDR3 DNA reads TGTGCCAGCAGCACTAGCGAGAGAGCCGGGGAGCTGTTTTTT.

The V and J genes are TRBV2 and TRBJ2-1; TRBD2 aligns across 8 bases. Germline V gives CDR1 SNHLY, CDR2 FYNNEI. CDR3 length: 14 amino acids. The V gene end was trimmed by 4 bases and the J gene end by 5 bases; junction bases not matched to a gene: 4. CDR3 sequence reads: CASSGWTSHNEQFF. The CDR3 nucleotides are TGTGCCAGCAGTGGGTGGACTAGCCACAATGAGCAGTTCTTC. The variable domain in full, completed from reference TRBV2 and TRBJ2-1, reads EPEVTQTPSHQVTQMGQEVILRCVPISNHLYFYWYRQILGQKVEFLVSFYNNEISEKSEIFDDQFSVERPDGSNFTLKIRSTKLEDSAMYFCASSGWTSHNEQFFGPGTRLTVL.

In this sample, this clone turned up once. The gene calls are TRBV5-4 and TRBJ2-1; 13 nucleotides agree with TRBD2. CDR1 SGHNT and CDR2 YYREEE come from the germline V gene (reference sequence). Trimming took 0 bases from V and 7 from J; bases not matched to a gene: 4. There are 16 residues in the CDR3. CDR3 in DNA: TGTGCCAGCAGCTTGGAGGGACTAGCGGGAAGAAATGAGCAGTTCTTC. It codes for CASSLEGLAGRNEQFF.